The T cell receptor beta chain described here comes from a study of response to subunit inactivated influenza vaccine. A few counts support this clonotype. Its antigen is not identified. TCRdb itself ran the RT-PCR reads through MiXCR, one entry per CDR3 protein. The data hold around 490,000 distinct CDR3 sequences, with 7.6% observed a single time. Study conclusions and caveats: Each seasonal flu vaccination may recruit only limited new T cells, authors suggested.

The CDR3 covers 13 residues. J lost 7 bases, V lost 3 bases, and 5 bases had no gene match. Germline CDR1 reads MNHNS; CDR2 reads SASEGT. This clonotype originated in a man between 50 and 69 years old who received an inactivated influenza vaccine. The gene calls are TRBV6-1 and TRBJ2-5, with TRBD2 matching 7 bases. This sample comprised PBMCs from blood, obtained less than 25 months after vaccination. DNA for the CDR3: TGTGCCAGCAGTGAGGGGCGGGAGCGGACCCAGTACTTC. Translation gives CASSEGRERTQYF.